This T cell receptor beta chain was sequenced in a study of spatial heterogeneity in lung cancer. Study as a whole: Within raw reads, each unique TCR and UMI combination appeared on average more than ten times.

From the 5' RACE reads, TCRdb called clonotypes with MiXCR, one entry per CDR3 protein. The sample includes 5,500 to 6,000 distinct CDR3 sequences, around a sixth of them seen just once. A word on this clonotype: Antigen unknown.

Study observations and caveats: Tracking of tumor mutation counts was seen in expanded intratumoral alpha and beta TCR counts. Expanded TCRs that were ubiquitous or regional had counts tracking ubiquitous and regional nonsynonymous mutations, respectively.

Sample time point: sample taken at primary tumor resection. The donor population consisted of just over 70 patients with untreated, early-stage non-small cell lung cancer. Material for sequencing was whole RNA from tumor, nontumor lung or frozen PBMC, left unsorted. The sequence was collected from a male donor with early-stage non-small cell lung cancer. Here the sequenced sample was lung tumor tissue, taken at surgery.

The DNA of the CDR3 is TGCAGTGCTAGATACTCCAATCAGCCCCAGCATTTT. This encodes CSARYSNQPQHF. The rearrangement links TRBV20-1 to TRBJ1-5; D gene uncertain. Germline V gives CDR1 DFQATT, CDR2 SNEGSKA (reference sequence). Trimming took 2 bases from V and 3 from J, leaving 5 bases between them. The length of the CDR3 is 12 residues.